The TCR beta chain under discussion was sequenced for a study of cytomegalovirus exposure and HLA in healthy donors (dated by TCRdb to between 2016 and 2019). Some background on the complete study: According to an earlier analysis of 587 of the donors, roughly 180 million T cells yielded 90 million to 130 million unique TCR beta sequences and about 300 Gb of sequence data. Roughly 300 gigabases of sequencing data and around 80 million unique TCR sequences made up an early release that covered several hundred HLA-typed donors. The genetic ancestry cluster associated with self-reported Caucasian donors included 81% of the roughly 410 genotyped donors. The study aimed to test whether signatures of past pathogen exposure could be identified by cataloging public T cell receptors. The T cell repertoires of under 700 subjects were profiled by immunosequencing and related to cytomegalovirus serostatus. In addition to the first cohort of 650 to 800 subjects, a separate validation cohort of 120 different subjects was used. To predict cytomegalovirus infection status, the study brought together high-throughput TCR immunosequencing, statistical association of individual TCRs with disease status, and machine learning. A later analysis re-examined previously published TCR beta repertoires from about 670 donors and added high-resolution HLA genotyping to investigate patterns of TCR occurrence. Rather than drawing on any new phenotypic data, the later analysis identified candidate immune exposures from TCR beta sequences and the way those sequences occurred across donors. An earlier analysis of 587 of the donors used high-throughput TCR beta sequencing to judge whether each TCR beta V gene segment behaved as functional or pseudogenic. Donor age, sex, ethnicity and CMV serostatus were collected together with the repertoire data. A later genetic analysis took genome-wide SNP genotypes for about 55% of the 666 donors and used that subset as a discovery cohort. All discovery cohort repertoires had been generated using a single sequencing platform. Class I and class II HLA loci were covered by the typing at four-digit resolution. The number of typed donors differed by locus: 629-630 for A, B, C, DRB1 and DQB1; approximately 530 for DQA1; some 610 for DPA1; and around 490 for DPB1. Roughly 5 DR-DQ haplotypes were handled as single units for association and clustering, since linkage in the cohort was strong. Across around 400 genotyped donors of the cohort, an average of about 220,000 unique TCR beta nucleotide sequences per donor were sequenced, and about a sixth of those sequences were non-productive.

In total, 500 to 700 healthy bone marrow donors made up the cohort. At the time of sampling, every cohort member was nominally healthy, though immune exposures that went unrecorded were likely present. The donor tested CMV seropositive, placing the donor among the roughly 300 seropositive members of the cohort. Each donor provided a peripheral blood sample, and peripheral blood mononuclear cells were used for TCR beta sequencing. The Qiagen DNeasy Blood Extraction Kit was used to extract genomic DNA from the blood cell samples. Library preparation used the immunoSEQ multiplex PCR assay. A mixture of 60 forward primers for TCR Vbeta segments and 13 reverse primers for TCR Jbeta segments was used in the multiplex PCR. A multiplex PCR assay on genomic DNA amplified the CDR3 region of rearranged TCR beta genes. The amplified TCR beta libraries were sequenced on the Illumina HiSeq System as 87-base-pair reads. In the source study's methods: In a later analysis, 77 million or so unique TCR beta chains were counted across the approximately 620 repertoires, and some 10 million of these chains were shared by at least two donors. Raw reads were error-corrected and collapsed into unique sequences by a nearest-neighbor algorithm in which closely related sequences were merged to remove PCR and sequencing errors. To assign V, D and J gene segments, CDR3 sequences were aligned to IMGT reference sequences. For a sequence to be retained, at least a six-nucleotide match to both a V gene segment and a J gene segment was required. Rearrangements were called productive when the CDR3 lacked stop codons and stayed in frame with V and J; all others were non-productive. CDR3 was defined according to IMGT convention as the region running from the second conserved V-encoded cysteine to the conserved J-encoded phenylalanine. In an earlier analysis of approximately 500 of the donors, sequences lacking an unambiguous match to a single V gene segment were excluded. In an earlier analysis of several hundred of the donors, V segments were called functional above 56.7% productive rearrangements and were called segregating when the between-donor standard deviation exceeded 5%. A statistical classification framework was built to diagnose cytomegalovirus status from the catalog of TCR beta chain sequences. In a later analysis, V and J genes were assigned by comparing TCR nucleotide sequences against IMGT/GENE-DB human TR gene sequences. A later analysis assigned CDR3 sequences and most-parsimonious VDJ recombination scenarios with the TCRdist pipeline. In a later analysis, each TCR beta chain was defined by its CDR3 amino acid sequence together with its V-gene family, and reads without a unique V-gene family were excluded. To address suspected cross-contamination and a sequencing artifact, a later analysis removed under 600 highly shared, low-generation-probability nucleotide sequences. A later analysis calculated a clonal expansion index for each public chain from normalized within-repertoire ranks of inferred template counts. In a later analysis, generation probabilities were computed using a VDJ recombination model fitted to out-of-frame rearrangements, and the results were checked against IGoR. In a later analysis, TCR-TCR, TCR-HLA and TCR-CMV co-occurrence was scored with hypergeometric tests, and a repertoire-size bias correction was applied to TCR pairs. A later analysis estimated false discovery rates by permuting HLA or CMV assignments 20 times. A later analysis grouped co-occurring TCRs with DBSCAN, adding TCRdist sequence similarity when clustering within HLA-allele-positive subsets. For co-occurrence clustering, repertoires with fewer than 30,000 or more than 120,000 public chains were excluded, along with roughly five repertoires with anomalous nucleotide sharing. Entries here come from immuneACCESS through TCRdb and include only in-frame sequences with V and J called. Some clones fail to appear in such tables; in the studies checked, an unresolved V gene covers under half of the shortfall, and the cause of the remainder is unknown. The V and J calls and clone size were taken over from that table, and D and trimming were inferred from the DNA. The sample data list roughly 190,000 clones, and over 65% of these were observed just once. 3.4% of the sample is held by the ten biggest clonotypes.

Worth noting for this clone: The antigen it recognizes is unknown. No base quality values were provided; no much bigger clone lies one nucleotide off.

Taken from cysteine to phenylalanine, the CDR3 has 12 residues. Only CDR3 DNA is held: 36 bases, read in frame from base 1. The germline V gene supplies CDR1 MGHDK and CDR2 SYGVNS. V is pruned by 6 bases and J by 3 bases, leaving 2 bases of the junction without a gene match. Results the study describes overall, beyond this receptor: It was suggested by the authors that the approach could potentially be generalized to other disease states and immunological phenotypes. Presence/absence analyses assumed roughly uniform sequencing depth across donors, an assumption that may not hold. Most CMV-associated TCR beta chains appeared to be HLA-restricted in a later analysis, and the HLA associations seemed to be driven largely by CMV exposure. Cytomegalovirus status was reported to be diagnosed by the classifier with high specificity and sensitivity in both the original and validation cohorts. Most TCR sequences were observed very rarely across donors, whereas some public TCRs were present in many individuals. A further reported finding was that TCR beta sequences accurately predicted the HLA-A and HLA-B alleles for most subjects in the first cohort. This cohort had only TCR beta chains sequenced, and the lack of alpha or paired-chain data limited which features could be detected. In vitro tests confirmed that a few of the cytomegalovirus-associated TCR beta chains recognize cytomegalovirus antigens. Compared with equally common non-associated chains, HLA-associated TCR beta chains in a later analysis were more clonally expanded and had lower generation probabilities. Several of the top co-occurrence clusters appeared to be linked to parvovirus B19, influenza, CMV and Epstein-Barr virus, according to a later analysis. Strong co-occurrence of HLA alleles, especially DR and DQ, made assigning TCR associations to individual alleles difficult. According to a later genetic analysis, donors in an Asian-associated ancestry cluster had fewer N-insertions in productive TCRs than the roughly 670-donor mean. Some IMGT-functional V segments, including TRBV6-2 and TRBV6-3, could not be told apart with the 87-base-pair reads, so those segments were excluded. Over 15 rarely observed V segments, including chromosome 9 orphons, were excluded from the earlier analysis of some 590 of the donors because counts were too low. In the study, 150 to 200 TCR beta chains were listed as associated with cytomegalovirus. Correlated functional status among segregating V segments might be attributable to linkage disequilibrium, but an unknown experimental factor could not be ruled out. A cluster of highly shared sequence variants was judged likely to be a technical artifact of the sequencing pipeline. Immune exposure information for the cohort was limited to CMV serostatus. In a later analysis, 16,951 TCR beta sequences were associated with specific HLA alleles at a false discovery rate of 0.05. According to a later analysis, TCR association rates differed among HLA loci, with DRB1 alleles showing the most associated TCRs and HLA-C alleles showing the fewest. HLA typing was unavailable for some donors at each locus, so association tests used only the typed subset. In a later genetic analysis, a missense DCLRE1C variant was associated with V-gene and J-gene trimming of TCR beta chains, and the association was replicated in an independent cohort. Broadly in line with IMGT annotations, most TCR beta V segments showed up in productive rearrangements about 87% or about 30% of the time in an earlier analysis of 450 to 750 of the donors.

The chain couples TRBV25-1 to TRBJ2-7, and TRBD1 aligns with 7 junction nucleotides. The receptor comes from a man aged 35-49 years in good health and CMV-seropositive. Sequencing was done on a sample of PBMCs. The CDR3 region: CASRGDSYEQYF. Read as DNA, the sequence is TGTGCCAGCAGGGGGGACAGCTACGAGCAGTACTTC.